One and the same sample provided the 7 T cell receptor beta chains below, sequenced in a study of T cell repertoires in cytomegalovirus infection. TCRdb reprocessed the reads via MiXCR and lists one record per CDR3 protein. The profile shows just over 300,000 distinct CDR3 sequences, 17% of them singletons. The sequencing sample was made of PBMCs. Receptor source: a human donor in good health (CMV status not recorded). Some clones in this sample may be carry-over from other donors' samples.

The chain has TRBV6-5 and TRBJ2-2; 8 bases map to TRBD1. V was clipped by 0 bases and J by 4 bases; unmatched bases: 4. Germline V gives CDR1 MNHEY, CDR2 SVGAGI. The CDR3 totals 16 residues. CDR3 protein: CASSYSAGGTTGELFF. CDR3 DNA sequence: TGTGCCAGCAGTTACTCCGCAGGGGGCACCACCGGGGAGCTGTTTTTT.

This clonotype appeared many times. This chain links TRBV12-3 or TRBV12-4 with TRBJ1-1, with a tentative D call TRBD1 (5 bases). The CDR3 totals 15 residues. Trimming took 4 bases from V and 4 from J, leaving 16 bases between them. The CDR3 DNA is TGTGCCAGCAGTTCGCAGGGAGGGAGTCTCACTGAAGCTTTCTTT. As protein: CASSSQGGSLTEAFF.

This clonotype was counted many times. The CDR3 DNA follows: TGTGCCAGCAGCTTTCTAGCGGGCCGCACAGATACGCAGTATTTT. Residues: CASSFLAGRTDTQYF. The rearrangement links TRBV7-2 to TRBJ2-3, with TRBD2 matching 8 bases. Germline trimming cut 3 bases from V and 1 base from J; bases unmatched to any gene: 3. CDR1 and CDR2 (germline): SGHTA, FQGNSA. CDR3 length: 15 amino acids.

This clonotype was seen more than once but under ten times. V gene TRBV19 combines with J gene TRBJ2-6; no reliable D call. Trimming stripped 1 base from V and 4 bases from J, with 11 bases between. Germline CDR1 reads LNHDA; CDR2 reads SQIVND (reference sequence). The CDR3 runs 16 residues. The DNA of the CDR3 is TGTGCCAGTAGTATAGCCCGGGCAGACGGGGCCAACGTCCTGACTTTC. It encodes CASSIARADGANVLTF.

This clonotype has only one observation. V usage is TRBV15 and J usage is TRBJ1-1, with D maybe TRBD1 (5 bases). Germline CDR1 LNHNV, CDR2 YYDKDF (reference sequence). The CDR3 has 15 residues. The V end lost 3 bases, the J end lost 7 bases, and 18 bases lay between the germline ends. This chain's CDR3 is CATSSIQASSGEAFF. CDR3 sequence (DNA): TGTGCCACCAGCAGTATACAGGCAAGTAGTGGTGAAGCTTTCTTT.

V and J are TRBV5-1 and TRBJ1-1, with no clear D. Germline V gives CDR1 SGHRS, CDR2 YFSETQ. The CDR3 has 13 residues. The V end lost 0 bases, the J end lost 5 bases, and 8 bases lay between the germline ends. The CDR3 DNA reads as TGCGCCAGCAGCTTGGTTTATATGACTGAAGCTTTCTTT. Protein product: CASSLVYMTEAFF.

On this clonotype: Given a much more abundant clone one base away, this may be a read error. The CDR3 bases are TGTGCCAGCAGCTTATGGGAGTTAGCGACCCAGTACTTC. Translated, it gives CASSLWELATQYF. The chain recombines TRBV7-2 with TRBJ2-5, with TRBD2 as a possible D gene (5 bases). The CDR3 loop spans 13 amino acids. With 2 bases removed from V and 7 bases from J, the gap between germline ends came to 11 bases. Per germline, CDR1 SGHTA and CDR2 FQGNSA.